A selection of T cell receptor beta chains follows, all from one sample in a study of tumor-infiltrating lymphocytes in primary liver carcinoma. In TCRdb, the multiplex PCR reads were re-called with MiXCR into one record per CDR3 protein. The sample holds fewer than 150,000 distinct CDR3 sequences, approximately 70% seen once. Sequenced: liver tumor tissue from sampling region 1. These TCRs come from a woman aged 55-70 years with primary liver carcinoma and hepatitis B virus infection. Both conserved end residues are part of each CDR3. A D gene is named only where the DNA matches it firmly. Expanded clones are given a class, and other clones once, few, many or no size at all.

D: .
J: TRBJ2-1
V: TRBV11-2
size: once
CDR3: CVRGLDGNRNEQFF
DNA: TGTGTCAGGGGCTTAGATGGGAACCGCAATGAGCAGTTCTTC

D: .
J: TRBJ1-4
V: TRBV6-5
size: .
CDR3: CASSRGGGLGEKSFF
DNA: TGTGCCAGCAGTAGGGGAGGGGGGCTGGGAGAAAAATCGTTTTTT

D: TRBD2
J: TRBJ2-2
V: TRBV11-2
size: .
CDR3: CASSCGRGSTGELFF
DNA: TGTGCCAGCAGCTGCGGGCGGGGGTCCACCGGGGAGCTGTTTTTT

D: TRBD1
J: TRBJ1-2
V: TRBV29-1
size: many
CDR3: CSVEDQGDRGLHGYTF
DNA: TGCAGCGTTGAAGATCAAGGAGACAGGGGGCTCCACGGCTACACCTTC

D: .
J: TRBJ2-1
V: TRBV11-2
size: .
CDR3: CASSLPSPSTGEQFF
DNA: TGTGCCAGCAGCTTACCATCACCGTCCACGGGTGAGCAGTTCTTC

D: .
J: TRBJ2-5
V: TRBV29-1
size: many
CDR3: CSVEKTQRTQYF
DNA: TGCAGCGTTGAAAAGACCCAGAGGACCCAGTACTTC

D: TRBD2
J: TRBJ2-1
V: TRBV12-5
size: many
CDR3: CASGLSLTSGVYNEQFF
DNA: TGTGCTAGTGGTTTGTCCCTAACTAGCGGGGTATACAATGAGCAGTTCTTC

D: TRBD1
J: TRBJ2-6
V: TRBV4-1
size: .
CDR3: CAISQVSFMTGKYNSGTNVLTF
DNA: TGCGCCATCAGCCAAGTCTCCTTCATGACAGGGAAGTATAACTCTGGGACCAACGTCCTGACTTTC

D: .
J: TRBJ2-1
V: TRBV11-2
size: many
CDR3: CASSFFWRDGNEQFF
DNA: TGTGCCAGCAGCTTTTTCTGGCGGGATGGCAATGAGCAGTTCTTC

D: .
J: TRBJ2-3
V: TRBV29-1
size: many
CDR3: CSVADNTDTQYF
DNA: TGCAGCGTTGCGGATAACACAGATACGCAGTATTTT

D: TRBD2
J: TRBJ2-1
V: TRBV20-1
size: .
CDR3: CSAPRYSGNDNEQFF
DNA: TGCAGTGCCCCCCGATATAGCGGGAATGACAATGAGCAGTTCTTC

D: TRBD1
J: TRBJ1-4
V: TRBV6-6
size: many
CDR3: CASSSSGGGATNEKLFF
DNA: TGTGCCAGCAGTTCTTCAGGGGGGGGTGCAACTAATGAAAAACTGTTTTTT

D: TRBD2
J: TRBJ2-3
V: TRBV12-3/TRBV12-4
size: many
CDR3: CASSLRLAGSSTDTQYF
DNA: TGTGCCAGCAGCCTCCGACTAGCGGGTTCTAGCACAGATACGCAGTATTTT

D: .
J: TRBJ2-1
V: TRBV11-3
size: .
CDR3: CASRPPRAYNEHFF
DNA: TGTGCCAGCAGGCCTCCCAGGGCCTACAACGAGCATTTCTTC

D: .
J: TRBJ2-7
V: TRBV28
size: .
CDR3: CASIWGGPSYEQYF
DNA: TGTGCCAGTATATGGGGAGGCCCCTCCTACGAGCAGTACTTC

D: TRBD1
J: TRBJ1-2
V: TRBV5-1
size: .
CDR3: CASSFLQGNSYGYTF
DNA: TGCGCCAGCAGCTTCCTACAGGGGAATTCCTATGGCTACACCTTC

D: .
J: TRBJ2-3
V: TRBV28
size: many
CDR3: CASSGSSDTQYF
DNA: TGTGCCAGCAGTGGATCATCTGATACGCAGTATTTT

D: .
J: TRBJ2-6
V: TRBV4-1
size: .
CDR3: CASSQVTGTDYSGVNVLTF
DNA: TGCGCCAGCAGCCAAGTAACCGGGACGGACTACTCTGGGGTCAACGTCCTGACTTTC

D: .
J: TRBJ1-1
V: TRBV28
size: .
CDR3: CASSFGQGNTEALF
DNA: .

D: TRBD2
J: TRBJ2-7
V: TRBV6-2/TRBV6-3
size: many
CDR3: CASNHREVSYEQYF
DNA: TGTGCCAGCAATCACCGGGAGGTGTCCTACGAGCAGTACTTC

D: .
J: TRBJ1-6
V: TRBV7-8
size: .
CDR3: CASNPPEGNSPLHF
DNA: TGTGCCAGTAATCCGCCTGAGGGCAATTCACCCCTCCACTTT

D: TRBD1
J: TRBJ2-6
V: TRBV5-5
size: .
CDR3: CASEYYQGAHGANILTF
DNA: TGTGCCAGCGAATATTACCAGGGGGCTCATGGGGCCAACATCCTGACTTTC

D: .
J: TRBJ1-2
V: TRBV29-1
size: .
CDR3: CSVEQGDGYNYTF
DNA: TGCAGCGTTGAGCAGGGCGATGGATATAACTACACCTTC

D: TRBD1
J: TRBJ2-6
V: TRBV6-6
size: once
CDR3: CVCTLGAGGSGANVLTF
DNA: TGTGTCTGCACGCTTGGGGCAGGGGGATCTGGGGCCAACGTCCTGACTTTC

D: .
J: TRBJ2-4
V: TRBV5-6
size: many
CDR3: CASSILALGKNIQYF
DNA: TGTGCCAGCAGCATCCTAGCTCTAGGCAAAAACATTCAGTACTTC

D: TRBD2
J: TRBJ2-5
V: TRBV4-1
size: many
CDR3: CASSHNSGRAQETQYF
DNA: TGCGCCAGCAGCCACAATAGCGGGAGGGCCCAAGAGACCCAGTACTTC

D: .
J: TRBJ2-5
V: TRBV19
size: .
CDR3: CASSMQGMRETQYF
DNA: TGTGCCAGTAGCATGCAGGGGATGAGGGAGACCCAGTACTTC

D: .
J: TRBJ2-7
V: TRBV5-1
size: .
CDR3: CASSLDTYEHYF
DNA: TGTGCCAGCAGCTTGGATACGTACGAGCATTACTTC

D: .
J: TRBJ2-1
V: TRBV5-4
size: many
CDR3: CASGDLRGHNEQFF
DNA: TGTGCCAGCGGTGACTTAAGGGGACACAATGAGCAGTTCTTC

D: .
J: TRBJ1-1
V: TRBV29-1
size: .
CDR3: CSGGHLVGSEAFF
DNA: TGCAGCGGCGGACATCTGGTGGGCTCTGAAGCTTTTTTT

D: .
J: TRBJ2-1
V: TRBV6-4
size: .
CDR3: CANSESVGPEQFF
DNA: TGTGCCAACAGTGAATCCGTAGGTCCCGAGCAGTTCTTC